One and the same sample provided the 22 T cell receptor beta chains below, sequenced in a study of cytomegalovirus exposure and HLA in healthy donors. Sequencing was performed with immunoSEQ multiplex PCR; in TCRdb, only in-frame clones are kept and a portion is missing. The table lists approximately 270,000 clones, approximately 86% of them singletons. Sequencing input: PBMCs. The receptors derive from a woman aged 18-29 years in good health and CMV-seronegative.

As to this clone: Other DNA sequences in this specimen translate into the identical CDR3. The chain combines TRBV27 with TRBJ2-7; D is possibly TRBD2 (6 bases). The V end was cut by 3 bases, the J end by 0 bases, with 9 bases between. The germline CDR1 and CDR2 sequences are MNHEY and SMNVEV (reference sequence). The length of the CDR3 is 14 residues. CDR3 residues: CASSFRGSSYEQYF. DNA for the CDR3: TGTGCCAGCAGTTTCCGGGGGAGCTCCTACGAGCAGTACTTC.

This clone has just one count. The chain has TRBV5-1 and TRBJ2-1, with D possibly TRBD2 on 5 matching bases. The germline gives CDR1 SGHRS, CDR2 YFSETQ. The CDR3 has 13 residues. V lost 3 bases and J lost 9, with 13 bases in between. The CDR3, as DNA: TGCGCCAGCAGCTCACCTTACGAGGGTGAGCAGTTCTTC. It yields the protein CASSSPYEGEQFF.

V is TRBV11-2 and J is TRBJ2-1, with 7 bases identical to TRBD2. CDR3 length: 15 amino acids. The V segment lost 2 bases and the J segment 4 bases; nucleotides outside the gene matches: 5. Per the germline V gene, CDR1 is SGHAT and CDR2 is FQNNGV. DNA of the CDR3: TGTGCCAGCAGCTTATTGGCTAGCGGATACAATGAGCAGTTCTTC. As protein: CASSLLASGYNEQFF.

The sample holds one count of this clone. The chain links TRBV5-1 to TRBJ2-7; possible D gene TRBD1, 6 bases. Trimming took off 3 bases at V and 2 bases at J, with 12 bases between the two ends. Germline V CDR1 and CDR2: SGHRS, YFSETQ. The CDR3 length is 14 residues. DNA for the CDR3: TGCGCCAGCAGCTCGGACAGTCATGCCTACGAGCAGTACTTC. Amino acid sequence: CASSSDSHAYEQYF.

This chain links TRBV7-9 with TRBJ2-2; weak D call: TRBD1 (7 bases). The V end lost 1 base, the J end lost 4 bases, and 10 bases lay between the germline ends. Germline CDR1 is SEHNR and CDR2 is FQNEAQ (reference sequence). The CDR3 contains 15 residues. CDR3 sequence (DNA): TGTGCCAGCAGCTTAGGCCAGGGGGGCACCGGGGAGCTGTTTTTT. Protein product: CASSLGQGGTGELFF.

DNA of the CDR3: TGCGCCAGCAGCCAAGAACTTTGGGAGTTCTCCTACAATGAGCAGTTCTTC. Protein sequence: CASSQELWEFSYNEQFF. This chain connects TRBV4-3 to TRBJ2-1; possible D gene TRBD2, 5 bases. Germline assignment: CDR1 LGHNA and CDR2 YSLEER. Trimming pared 0 bases from V and 0 bases from J, leaving 12 bases between. The CDR3 contains 17 residues.

The DNA of the CDR3 is TGTGCCAGCAGCGTAAACCAAAAGGGGCCCGGCACCGGGGAGCTGTTTTTT. Protein sequence: CASSVNQKGPGTGELFF. The chain couples TRBV9 to TRBJ2-2; TRBD1 might be the D (5 bases). CDR1 SGDLS and CDR2 YYNGEE come from the germline V gene. CDR3 length equals 17 residues. The V and J ends lost 1 base and 4 bases respectively, with 17 bases between them.

This rearrangement joins TRBV6-5 to TRBJ2-3; D call uncertain. Trimming removed 6 bases from V and 2 bases from J, with 9 bases in between. The CDR3 totals 13 residues. Looked up from germline, CDR1 is MNHEY and CDR2 is SVGAGI. For the CDR3, the DNA is TGTGCCAGCAGGCGCCTTCACACAGATACGCAGTATTTT. Protein sequence: CASRRLHTDTQYF.

The rearrangement uses TRBV7-2 and TRBJ2-3, with D possibly TRBD2 on 5 matching bases. Trimming removed 4 bases from V and 2 bases from J, with 10 bases in between. The CDR3 consists of 14 residues. The germline V gene encodes CDR1 SGHTA and CDR2 FQGNSA. The CDR3 nucleotides are TGTGCCAGCAGCTCAGGACTTGCCACAGATACGCAGTATTTT. Its translation: CASSSGLATDTQYF.

This chain uses TRBV23-1 with TRBJ1-4; TRBD1 matches at 8 bases. TRBV23-1 is flagged as an ORF with uncertain function. Trimming removed 8 bases from V and 2 bases from J; junction bases left unmatched: 10. CDR3 length: 16 amino acids. This chain's CDR3 is CASPETGEGTNEKLFF. CDR3 DNA: TGCGCCAGCCCCGAGACAGGGGAAGGTACTAATGAAAAACTGTTTTTT.

V and J are TRBV2 and TRBJ2-7; 8 nucleotides align to TRBD1. CDR1 is SNHLY and CDR2 is FYNNEI in the germline V gene. With V trimmed by 6 bases and J by 5 bases, 6 bases remained unmatched. This CDR3 is built from 13 residues. CDR3 coding DNA: TGTGCCAGCAGCTTCCAGGGGGCCGACGAGCAGTACTTC. It yields the protein CASSFQGADEQYF.

CDR3 sequence (DNA): TGTGCCAGCAGCCAATTTGTAAATGAGCAGTTCTTC. It specifies CASSQFVNEQFF. The gene calls are TRBV14 and TRBJ2-1; D ambiguous. Germline-derived CDR1 and CDR2 are SGHDN and FVKESK. V lost 2 bases, J lost 7 bases, and 6 bases lay in between. CDR3 length: 12 amino acids.

The V gene is TRBV28, the J gene TRBJ1-5, with D possibly being TRBD1 (5 bases). V lost 2 bases and J 4 bases, leaving 18 bases between the germline ends. Germline-derived CDR1 and CDR2 are MDHEN and SYDVKM. The CDR3 sequence is 17 residues long. CDR3 amino acids: CASSLPTFRKGNQPQHF. CDR3 DNA: TGTGCCAGCAGTTTACCCACCTTTCGTAAGGGGAATCAGCCCCAGCATTTT.

This chain links TRBV19 with TRBJ2-7; D ambiguous. V was shortened by 6 bases and J by 7 bases, with 28 bases between the two germline ends. Germline loops: CDR1 LNHDA, CDR2 SQIVND (reference sequence). The length of the CDR3 is 17 residues. Written as DNA, the CDR3 is TGTGCCAGTAGCTCCCGCGTCGGCAGGCCGTTATTTTGGGAGCAGTACTTC. Translation gives CASSSRVGRPLFWEQYF.

The J gene is TRBJ2-7, the V gene TRBV5-6; tentatively, D is TRBD1 (6 bases). In germline, CDR1 is SGHDT, CDR2 YYEEEE. This CDR3 has 15 residues. V was clipped by 5 bases and J by 0 bases, with 15 bases between them. The CDR3 sequence is CASSLGGISSYEQYF. CDR3 bases: TGTGCCAGCAGTCTTGGGGGCATTAGCTCCTACGAGCAGTACTTC.

The rearrangement joins TRBV5-1 to TRBJ2-1, with TRBD2 identical over 8 bases. CDR3 length equals 17 residues. Germline-derived CDR1 and CDR2 are SGHRS and YFSETQ. V dropped 0 bases and J dropped 9; count of bases not matched to a gene: 14. The CDR3 protein is CASSLEVQGAGVGEQFF. DNA of the CDR3: TGCGCCAGCAGCTTGGAGGTTCAGGGAGCGGGAGTAGGTGAGCAGTTCTTC. The complete variable domain, with remaining parts taken from reference TRBV5-1 and TRBJ2-1, reads KAGVTQTPRYLIKTRGQQVTLSCSPISGHRSVSWYQQTPGQGLQFLFEYFSETQRNKGNFPGRFSGRQFSNSRSEMNVSTLELGDSALYLCASSLEVQGAGVGEQFFGPGTRLTVL.

The chain carries TRBV6-5 and TRBJ1-5; 7 bases align to TRBD1. CDR3 length: 15 amino acids. With 2 bases clipped from V and 4 bases from J, the junction kept 5 bases outside the gene matches. The germline gives CDR1 MNHEY, CDR2 SVGAGI. CDR3 sequence reads: CASSYAQGSNQPQHF. The CDR3 DNA follows: TGTGCCAGCAGTTACGCACAGGGGTCGAATCAGCCCCAGCATTTT.

The chain links TRBV5-1 to TRBJ2-5; perhaps TRBD1 as D (6 bases). The CDR3 extends over 14 amino acids. The V gene's germline CDR1 is SGHRS and CDR2 YFSETQ. V gave up 1 base and J gave up 5 bases, with 12 bases separating them. CDR3 DNA: TGCGCCAGCAGCTTGCGAGGGGGTTATGAGACCCAGTACTTC. Amino acids: CASSLRGGYETQYF.

The V gene is TRBV2, the J gene TRBJ1-1; TRBD1 matches at 9 bases. The CDR3 has 17 residues. From germline, CDR1 is SNHLY and CDR2 FYNNEI. The V segment lost 0 bases and the J segment 5 bases; nucleotides outside the gene matches: 10. CDR3 amino acids: CASSEASGTGTRTEAFF. The DNA of the CDR3 is TGTGCCAGCAGTGAAGCCTCCGGGACAGGGACAAGAACTGAAGCTTTCTTT.

The rearrangement uses TRBV12-5 and TRBJ2-1; weak D call: TRBD2 (6 bases). V lost 0 bases, J lost 2 bases, and 14 bases lay in between. The CDR3 totals 17 residues. The V gene's germline CDR1 is LGHNT and CDR2 FRNRAP. The CDR3 coding sequence is TGTGCTAGTGGTTTGGTATTGGGCGGGGAGACCTACAATGAGCAGTTCTTC. It encodes CASGLVLGGETYNEQFF.

CDR3 in amino acids: CASSQRTGGIGYYEQYF. Written as DNA, the CDR3 is TGTGCCAGCAGCCAGAGGACAGGGGGCATTGGGTACTACGAGCAGTACTTC. The V call is TRBV14, the J call TRBJ2-7; 11 nucleotides line up with TRBD1. The J segment lost 3 bases and the V segment lost 3 bases, leaving 10 bases of the junction unmatched. CDR3 length: 17 residues. From germline, CDR1 is SGHDN and CDR2 FVKESK.

This clone was seen only once. V gene TRBV7-9 combines with J gene TRBJ1-2; D unresolved. Germline assignment: CDR1 SEHNR and CDR2 FQNEAQ (reference sequence). V was trimmed by 1 base and J by 4 bases, leaving 7 bases between them. The CDR3 sequence is 13 residues long. DNA for the CDR3: TGTGCCAGCAGCTTAGTTGGCAGCTATGGCTACACCTTC. Protein product: CASSLVGSYGYTF.